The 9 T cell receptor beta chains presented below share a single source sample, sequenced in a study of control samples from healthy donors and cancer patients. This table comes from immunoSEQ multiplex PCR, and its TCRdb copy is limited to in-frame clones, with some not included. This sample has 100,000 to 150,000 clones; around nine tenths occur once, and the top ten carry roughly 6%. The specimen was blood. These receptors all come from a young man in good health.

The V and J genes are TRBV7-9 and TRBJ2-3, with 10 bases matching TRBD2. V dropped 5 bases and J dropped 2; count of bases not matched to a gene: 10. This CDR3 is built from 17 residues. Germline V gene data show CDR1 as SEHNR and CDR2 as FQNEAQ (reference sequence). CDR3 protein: CASSPPRTSGFTDTQYF. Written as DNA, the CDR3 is TGTGCCAGCAGCCCGCCTCGGACTAGCGGATTCACAGATACGCAGTATTTT.

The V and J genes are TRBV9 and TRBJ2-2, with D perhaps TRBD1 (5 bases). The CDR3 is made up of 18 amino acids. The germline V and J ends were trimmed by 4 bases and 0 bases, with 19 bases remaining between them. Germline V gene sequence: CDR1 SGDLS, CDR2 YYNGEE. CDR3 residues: CASSLNLKGQSNTGELFF. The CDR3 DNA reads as TGTGCCAGCAGCCTAAACCTCAAGGGGCAGTCGAACACCGGGGAGCTGTTTTTT.

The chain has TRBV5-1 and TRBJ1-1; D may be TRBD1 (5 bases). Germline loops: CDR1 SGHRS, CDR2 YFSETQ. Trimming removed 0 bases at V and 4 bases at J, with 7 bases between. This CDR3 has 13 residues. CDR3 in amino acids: CASSLGQSTEAFF. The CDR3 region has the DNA TGCGCCAGCAGCTTGGGACAGAGCACTGAAGCTTTCTTT.

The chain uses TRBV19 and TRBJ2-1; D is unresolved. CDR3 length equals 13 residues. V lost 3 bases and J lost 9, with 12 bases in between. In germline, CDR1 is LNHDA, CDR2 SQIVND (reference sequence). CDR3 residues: CASSIDPGPEQFF. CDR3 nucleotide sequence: TGTGCCAGTAGTATTGACCCCGGGCCTGAGCAGTTCTTC. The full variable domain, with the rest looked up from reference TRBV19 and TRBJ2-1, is DGGITQSPKYLFRKEGQNVTLSCEQNLNHDAMYWYRQDPGQGLRLIYYSQIVNDFQKGDIAEGYSVSREKKESFPLTVTSAQKNPTAFYLCASSIDPGPEQFFGPGTRLTVL.

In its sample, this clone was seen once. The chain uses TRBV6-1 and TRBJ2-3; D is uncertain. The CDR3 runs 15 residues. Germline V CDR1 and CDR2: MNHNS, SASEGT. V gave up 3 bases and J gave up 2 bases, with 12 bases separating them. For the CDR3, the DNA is TGTGCCAGCAGTGAGTCAGTTTCCCCCACAGATACGCAGTATTTT. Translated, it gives CASSESVSPTDTQYF.

The DNA of the CDR3 is TGTGCCAGCAGGAAGACAGGGGGGGGAATCAACTATGGCTACACCTTC. Translating gives CASRKTGGGINYGYTF. The V gene is TRBV7-2, the J gene TRBJ1-2, with TRBD1 identical over 9 bases. Germline V gene sequence: CDR1 SGHTA, CDR2 FQGNSA. This CDR3 contains 16 residues. J was trimmed by 2 bases and V by 6 bases; bases with no gene match: 10. The full variable domain, with the rest looked up from reference TRBV7-2 and TRBJ1-2, is GAGVSQSPSNKVTEKGKDVELRCDPISGHTALYWYRQSLGQGLEFLIYFQGNSAPDKSGLPSDRFSAERTGGSVSTLTIQRTQQEDSAVYLCASRKTGGGINYGYTFGSGTRLTVV.

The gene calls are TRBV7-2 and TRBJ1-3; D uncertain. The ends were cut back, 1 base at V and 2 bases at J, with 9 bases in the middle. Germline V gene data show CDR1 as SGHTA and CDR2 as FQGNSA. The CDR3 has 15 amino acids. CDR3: CASSLGAATGNTIYF. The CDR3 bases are TGTGCCAGCAGCTTAGGGGCAGCGACTGGAAACACCATATATTTT.

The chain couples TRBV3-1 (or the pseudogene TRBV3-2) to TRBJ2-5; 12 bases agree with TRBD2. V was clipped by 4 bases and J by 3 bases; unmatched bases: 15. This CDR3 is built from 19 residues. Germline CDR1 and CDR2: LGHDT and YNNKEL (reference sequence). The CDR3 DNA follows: TGTGCCAGCAGCCCCTCCTGGGGGCTAGCGGGGGGGCACGAAGAGACCCAGTACTTC. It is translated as CASSPSWGLAGGHEETQYF.

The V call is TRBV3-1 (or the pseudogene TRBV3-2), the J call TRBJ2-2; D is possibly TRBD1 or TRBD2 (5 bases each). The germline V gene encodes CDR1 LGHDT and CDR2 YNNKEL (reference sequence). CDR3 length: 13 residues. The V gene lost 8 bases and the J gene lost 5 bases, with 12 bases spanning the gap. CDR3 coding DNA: TGTGCCAGCCGTACAGGCGGGACCGGGGAGCTGTTTTTT. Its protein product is CASRTGGTGELFF.